This TCR beta chain was captured in a study of blood T cell repertoires in COVID-19. Study overall: The analysed material was cDNA or gDNA that came from T cells, B-cell-depleted T cells, or PBMCs.

The germline CDR1 and CDR2 sequences are LNHDA and SQIVND (reference sequence). The CDR3 has 16 amino acids. V was pared by 1 base and J by 2 bases, with 6 bases of the junction left unmatched. How the authors handled the data: Counts of nucleated cells, estimated from reference gene primer amplification, were obtained. Sequenced by immunoSEQ multiplex PCR; TCRdb stores in-frame clones only, minus some. V, J and clone size are those of that table, while D and trimming were read from the DNA. Of tens of thousands of clones listed, 72% are singletons. Seattle participants joined during active infection and were tracked over time.

This clonotype was obtained from a woman in her 70s with COVID-19, enrolled during active disease. This chain joins TRBV19 and TRBJ2-5; 8 positions match TRBD1. The sequenced sample was peripheral blood. The CDR3 loop reads CASSIGGTGGQETQYF. For the CDR3, the DNA is TGTGCCAGTAGTATAGGGGGCACAGGGGGTCAAGAGACCCAGTACTTC.